This TCR beta chain was recorded in a study of blood T cell repertoires in COVID-19. In the study overall: Acute-phase and convalescent COVID-19 samples originated in the United States, Italy and Spain.

The CDR3 runs 14 residues. Germline CDR1 is LNHDA and CDR2 is SQIVND (reference sequence). V was pared by 5 bases and J by 6 bases, with 9 bases of the junction left unmatched. Everyone who took part was about 18 to 90 years old, and they came from about 25 US areas. Grouping used clinical history reported by participants in a survey and questionnaire. This clone is a singleton in its sample. Original analysis: Estimates of nucleated cell counts were drawn from the amplification of reference gene primers. Assay used: immunoSEQ multiplex PCR; TCRdb lists only in-frame clones, some missing. V and J calls and clone size follow that table, whereas D and trimming were derived from the DNA. The sample yields about 270,000 clones, 90% seen once.

The chain joins TRBV19 to TRBJ1-1; 7 nucleotides match TRBD1. This receptor was obtained from a woman in her thirties with acute COVID-19. Material for sequencing was PBMCs or T cells enriched from blood (not recorded which). Here the CDR3 DNA reads TGTGCCAGTAGTCGGCAGGGGGTGGTGTCTGAAGCTTTCTTT. Its translation: CASSRQGVVSEAFF.